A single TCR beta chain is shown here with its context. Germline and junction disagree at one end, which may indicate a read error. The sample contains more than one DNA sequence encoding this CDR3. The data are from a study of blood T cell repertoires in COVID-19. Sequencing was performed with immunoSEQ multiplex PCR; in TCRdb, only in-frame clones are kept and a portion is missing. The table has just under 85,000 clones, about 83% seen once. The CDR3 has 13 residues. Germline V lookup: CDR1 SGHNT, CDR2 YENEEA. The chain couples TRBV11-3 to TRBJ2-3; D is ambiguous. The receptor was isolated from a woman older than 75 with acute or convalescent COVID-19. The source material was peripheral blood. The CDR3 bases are TGCGCCAGCAGCTTAGAGCCAGAAGATACGCAGTATTTT. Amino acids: CASSLEPEDTQYF.